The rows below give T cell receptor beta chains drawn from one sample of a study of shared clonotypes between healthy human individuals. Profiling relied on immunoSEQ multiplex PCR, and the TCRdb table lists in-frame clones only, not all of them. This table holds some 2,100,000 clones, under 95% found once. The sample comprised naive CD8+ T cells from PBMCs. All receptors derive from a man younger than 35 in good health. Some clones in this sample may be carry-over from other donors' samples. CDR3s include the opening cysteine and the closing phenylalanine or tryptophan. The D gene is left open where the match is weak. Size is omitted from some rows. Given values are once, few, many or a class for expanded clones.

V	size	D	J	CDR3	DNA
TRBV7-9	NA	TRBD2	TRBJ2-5	CASSSKETSETQYF	TGTGCCAGCAGCTCAAAGGAGACTAGCGAGACCCAGTACTTC
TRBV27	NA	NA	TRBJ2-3	CASREPTARTDTQYF	TGTGCCAGCAGAGAACCGACAGCCCGCACAGATACGCAGTATTTT
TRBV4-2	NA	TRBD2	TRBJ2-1	CASSPLIAGRSYNEQFF	TGTGCCAGCAGTCCCCTCATAGCGGGACGGTCCTACAATGAGCAGTTCTTC
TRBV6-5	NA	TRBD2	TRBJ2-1	CASSGEERGINEQFF	TGTGCCAGCAGTGGGGAGGAGCGGGGGATCAATGAGCAGTTCTTC
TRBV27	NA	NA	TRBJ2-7	CASSLARPYEQYF	TGTGCCAGCAGTTTAGCTCGACCCTACGAGCAGTACTTC
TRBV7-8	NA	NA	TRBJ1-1	CASRGVSGTEAFF	TGTGCCAGCAGAGGGGTATCAGGCACTGAAGCTTTCTTT
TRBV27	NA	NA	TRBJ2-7	CASSLWPIKFYEQYF	TGTGCCAGCAGTTTGTGGCCAATCAAATTTTACGAGCAGTACTTC
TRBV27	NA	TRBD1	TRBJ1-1	CASSLYRGLHTEAFF	TGTGCCAGCAGTTTATACAGGGGTTTGCACACTGAAGCTTTCTTT
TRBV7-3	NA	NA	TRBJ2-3	CASSLGTPTGTPITDTQYF	TGTGCCAGCAGCTTAGGTACCCCTACAGGGACTCCTATCACAGATACGCAGTATTTT
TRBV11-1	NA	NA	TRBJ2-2	CASSFGTGELFF	TGTGCCAGCAGCTTCGGCACCGGGGAGCTGTTTTTT
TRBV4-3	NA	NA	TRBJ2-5	CASSQGWQETQYF	TGCGCCAGCAGCCAAGGGTGGCAAGAGACCCAGTACTTC
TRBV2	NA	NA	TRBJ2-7	CAGGQREGEQYF	TGTGCCGGGGGCCAGCGGGAAGGCGAGCAGTACTTC
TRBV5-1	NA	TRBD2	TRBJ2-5	CASSLLSSGRMETQYF	TGCGCCAGCAGCTTGTTGTCTAGCGGGAGAATGGAGACCCAGTACTTC
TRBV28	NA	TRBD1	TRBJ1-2	CASSFPGQGAGGYTF	TGTGCCAGCAGTTTCCCGGGACAGGGGGCAGGAGGCTACACCTTC
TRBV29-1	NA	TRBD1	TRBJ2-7	CSVCGTGDNPYEQYF	TGCAGCGTTTGTGGGACAGGGGATAATCCCTACGAGCAGTACTTC
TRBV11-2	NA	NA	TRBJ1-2	CASSDPFNSSWRSYGYTF	TGTGCCAGCAGCGACCCCTTCAACTCATCTTGGAGGAGCTATGGCTACACCTTC
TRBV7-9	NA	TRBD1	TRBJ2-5	CASSGQGAETQYF	TGTGCCAGCAGTGGCCAGGGGGCAGAGACCCAGTACTTC
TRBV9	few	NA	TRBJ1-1	CASSVVRGSNTEAFF	TGTGCCAGCAGCGTAGTGCGGGGCTCGAACACTGAAGCTTTCTTT
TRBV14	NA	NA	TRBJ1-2	CASTVGLNYGYTF	TGTGCCAGCACCGTGGGACTGAACTATGGCTACACCTTC
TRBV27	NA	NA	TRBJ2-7	CASSFNSFYEQYF	TGTGCCAGCAGTTTCAATTCCTTTTACGAGCAGTACTTC
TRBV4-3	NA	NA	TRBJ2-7	CASSQDVGGLTYEQYF	TGCGCCAGCAGCCAAGATGTCGGCGGGCTAACCTACGAGCAGTACTTC
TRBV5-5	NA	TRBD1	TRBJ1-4	CASSRTGGTNEKLFF	TGTGCCAGCAGCAGGACAGGGGGGACTAATGAAAAACTGTTTTTT